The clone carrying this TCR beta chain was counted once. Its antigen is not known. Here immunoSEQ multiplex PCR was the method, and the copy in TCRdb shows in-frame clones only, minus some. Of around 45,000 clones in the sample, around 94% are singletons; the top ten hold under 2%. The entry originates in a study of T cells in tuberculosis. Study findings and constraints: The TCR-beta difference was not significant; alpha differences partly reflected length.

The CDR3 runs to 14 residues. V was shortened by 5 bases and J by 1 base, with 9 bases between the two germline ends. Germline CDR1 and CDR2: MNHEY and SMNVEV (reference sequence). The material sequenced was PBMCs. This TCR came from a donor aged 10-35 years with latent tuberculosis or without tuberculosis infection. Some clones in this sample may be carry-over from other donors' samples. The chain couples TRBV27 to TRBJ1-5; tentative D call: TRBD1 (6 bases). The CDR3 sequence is CASSPGQSNQPQHF. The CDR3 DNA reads TGTGCCAGCAGTCCGGGACAAAGCAATCAGCCCCAGCATTTT.